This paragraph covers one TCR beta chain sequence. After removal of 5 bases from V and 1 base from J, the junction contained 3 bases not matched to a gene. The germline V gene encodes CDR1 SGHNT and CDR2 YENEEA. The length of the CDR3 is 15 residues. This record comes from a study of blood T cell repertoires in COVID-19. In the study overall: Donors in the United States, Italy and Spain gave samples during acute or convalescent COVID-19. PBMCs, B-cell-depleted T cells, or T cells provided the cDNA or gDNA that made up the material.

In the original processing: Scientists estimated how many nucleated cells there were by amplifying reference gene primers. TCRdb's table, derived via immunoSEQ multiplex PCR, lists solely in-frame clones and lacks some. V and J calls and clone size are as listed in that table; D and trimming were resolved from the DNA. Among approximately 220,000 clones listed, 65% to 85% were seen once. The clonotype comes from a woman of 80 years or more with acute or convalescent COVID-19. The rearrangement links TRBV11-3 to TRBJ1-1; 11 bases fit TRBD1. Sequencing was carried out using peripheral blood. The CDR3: CASSRGQGGNTEAFF. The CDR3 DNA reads TGTGCCAGCAGCAGGGGACAGGGGGGGAACACTGAAGCTTTCTTT.